The 15 T cell receptor beta chains presented below share a single source sample, sequenced in a study of blood T cells in healthy people across ages. A sample-barcoded 5' primer and a J-beta primer mix were used in a second PCR of roughly 7 to 11 cycles. MiXCR was run by TCRdb on the 5' RACE reads, yielding one entry per CDR3 protein. This sample has 1.5 million to 2 million distinct CDR3 sequences, with approximately 40% found just once. Sequencing was performed on blood. The source of these receptors is a human donor in good health.

This clonotype was seen a handful of times. Germline is not matched at one junction end, which may reflect a read error. CDR3 in DNA: TGTGCCGGCAGTTCCCGACTAAACGGCCAAGAGACCCAGTACTTC. Translation gives CAGSSRLNGQETQYF. The J gene is TRBJ2-5, the V gene TRBV7-2; D might be TRBD2 (5 bases). CDR1 SGHTA and CDR2 FQGNSA come from the germline V gene. The CDR3 is made up of 15 amino acids.

The V call is TRBV6-6, the J call TRBJ1-2; TRBD1 matches at 8 bases. This CDR3 contains 14 residues. The germline CDR1 and CDR2 sequences are MNHNY and SVGAGI (reference sequence). Trimming cost V 7 bases and J 4 bases; bases outside gene matches: 8. The CDR3 loop is CASTFRTGPYGYTF. The CDR3 DNA reads TGTGCCAGCACCTTTAGGACAGGGCCCTATGGCTACACCTTC.

This clonotype has just one count. The chain couples TRBV6-2 or TRBV6-3 to TRBJ2-3, with D unresolved. Germline V CDR1 and CDR2: MNHEY, SVGEGT. CDR3 length equals 13 residues. Trimming pared 2 bases from V and 2 bases from J, leaving 5 bases between. CDR3 in DNA: TGTGCCAGCAGTTACCCTGACACAGATACGCAGTATTTT. This translates into CASSYPDTDTQYF.

The chain is built from TRBV3-1 and TRBJ2-7, with D unclear. Germline CDR1 LGHDT, CDR2 YNNKEL (reference sequence). This CDR3 region has 12 residues. Trimming removed 0 bases from V and 12 bases from J, with 12 bases in between. The CDR3 region is CASSQETLGRYF. The CDR3 DNA reads as TGTGCCAGCAGCCAAGAGACTCTAGGTCGGTACTTC.

This clonotype was detected only a few times. Germline and junction disagree at one end, which may indicate a read error. V usage is TRBV28 and J usage is TRBJ2-5; 11 bases align to TRBD1. Germline lookup yields CDR1 MDHEN and CDR2 SYDVKM. The CDR3 is 15 residues long. CDR3 DNA sequence: TGTGCCAGCACTTTATGGACAGGGGGCGAAGAGACCCAGTACTTC. This encodes CASTLWTGGEETQYF.

This chain uses TRBV6-5 with TRBJ1-1; D is unresolved. Germline loops: CDR1 MNHEY, CDR2 SVGAGI. Trimming removed 2 bases from V and 4 bases from J, with 5 bases in between. This CDR3 has 12 amino acids. The CDR3 region has the DNA TGTGCCAGCAGTTACGGGAGCACTGAAGCTTTCTTT. It encodes CASSYGSTEAFF.

The chain joins TRBV4-2 to TRBJ1-6; D may be TRBD1 (5 bases). The CDR3 is made up of 17 amino acids. The ends were cut back, 0 bases at V and 1 base at J, with 10 bases in the middle. CDR1 is LGHNA, CDR2 YNFKEQ, per germline. Written as DNA, the CDR3 is TGTGCCAGCAGCCAAGAGATTCGGGGGTCCTATAATTCACCCCTCCACTTT. This gives the protein CASSQEIRGSYNSPLHF.

This clonotype was counted a few times. This chain links TRBV12-3 or TRBV12-4 with TRBJ2-5, with D possibly being TRBD2 (6 bases). Trimming removed 0 bases at V and 5 bases at J, with 13 bases between. This CDR3 has 15 amino acids. The CDR3 region has the DNA TGTGCCAGCAGTTTAGCGGGGAGGTCAACGGAGACCCAGTACTTC. This sequence encodes CASSLAGRSTETQYF.

The J gene is TRBJ2-1, the V gene TRBV28; 8 bases line up with TRBD2. The germline V gene encodes CDR1 MDHEN and CDR2 SYDVKM. The CDR3 covers 16 residues. J was trimmed by 7 bases and V by 2 bases; bases with no gene match: 10. CDR3 protein: CASSLIVGAGVNEQFF. CDR3 sequence (DNA): TGTGCCAGCAGTTTAATTGTAGGAGCGGGGGTAAATGAGCAGTTCTTC. Using reference TRBV28 and TRBJ2-1 for the parts outside the CDR3, the full variable domain is DVKVTQSSRYLVKRTGEKVFLECVQDMDHENMFWYRQDPGLGLRLIYFSYDVKMKEKGDIPEGYSVSREKKERFSLILESASTNQTSMYLCASSLIVGAGVNEQFFGPGTRLTVL.

This clonotype was seen a few times. The chain uses TRBV12-3 or TRBV12-4 and TRBJ1-2; TRBD1 aligns across 8 bases. J gave up 2 bases and V 2 bases, and 4 bases lay outside the gene matches. This CDR3 is built from 15 residues. The chain's CDR3 is CASSLHRQGNYGYTF. The DNA for the CDR3 is TGTGCCAGCAGTTTACACCGACAGGGGAACTATGGCTACACCTTC.

V usage is TRBV20-1 and J usage is TRBJ1-2, with D possibly TRBD1 on 5 matching bases. This CDR3 comprises 14 residues. CDR1 is DFQATT and CDR2 is SNEGSKA in the germline V gene (reference sequence). Trimming pared 0 bases from V and 5 bases from J, leaving 13 bases between. The CDR3 loop reads CSAREEGRGYGYTF. As DNA, the CDR3 is TGCAGTGCTAGAGAAGAGGGGAGAGGGTATGGCTACACCTTC.

The chain joins TRBV9 to TRBJ1-2, with TRBD1 identical over 7 bases. Germline V gene data show CDR1 as SGDLS and CDR2 as YYNGEE. Germline trimming cut 7 bases from V and 4 bases from J; bases unmatched to any gene: 7. This CDR3 region has 13 residues. The CDR3, as DNA: TGTGCCAGCGGCCCGACAGGGACCTATGGCTACACCTTC. It is translated as CASGPTGTYGYTF.

This clonotype has a handful of counts. V usage is TRBV12-3 or TRBV12-4 and J usage is TRBJ2-1, with 7 bases matching TRBD1. The CDR3 covers 14 residues. V was clipped by 6 bases and J by 5 bases; unmatched bases: 7. The CDR3 DNA follows: TGTGCCAGCAGAAGGGACAGAGTAGACAATGAGCAGTTCTTC. Translated: CASRRDRVDNEQFF.

A few counts support this clonotype. The J gene is TRBJ1-2, the V gene TRBV6-2 or TRBV6-3; possibly TRBD1 for D (6 bases). Trimming took off 5 bases at V and 2 bases at J, with 15 bases between the two ends. Germline CDR1 is MNHEY and CDR2 is SVGEGT. The CDR3 is 15 residues long. This chain's CDR3 is CASSQTRGGNYGYTF. Here the CDR3 DNA reads TGTGCCAGCAGTCAGACCAGGGGTGGCAACTATGGCTACACCTTC.

This clonotype has just a few counts. The chain combines TRBV7-2 with TRBJ2-5, with D unclear. The CDR3 runs to 16 residues. Germline V gives CDR1 SGHTA, CDR2 FQGNSA. V was cut by 1 base and J by 5 bases, with 17 bases left in between. The CDR3 bases are TGTGCCAGCAGCTTAGTGACGCCTAGTGTTTTCGAGACCCAGTACTTC. This encodes CASSLVTPSVFETQYF.